The TCR beta chain under discussion was sequenced for a study of T-cell memory formation after mild COVID-19. Study results and caveats: Clones which contracted sat mainly in CM and EM if CD4+, and in EMRA if CD8+. SARS-CoV-2 specificity was not confirmed for second-wave clones peaking on day 37. Later expanders leaned toward CD4+, whereas clones contracting from day 15 to 85 were balanced CD4/CD8.

The sample holds a few counts of this clonotype. Its antigen remains unidentified. It was 5'RACE with constant-segment primers that produced the TCR alpha and TCR beta cDNA libraries, which carried sample barcodes and UMIs. Using its own MiXCR run on the 5' RACE reads, TCRdb lists one record per CDR3 protein. The sample contains approximately 260,000 distinct CDR3 sequences, 15% to 20% of which appear only once. This TCR came from a man aged 18 to 30 who had mild COVID-19 (a few samples of this study predate the infection). Cell type and time point are not known. Sample: PBMCs or a T cell subset sorted from them (not recorded which).

CDR3 region: CASSVVEGRFTGELFF. The CDR3 bases are TGTGCCAGCAGCGTAGTTGAGGGGAGATTCACCGGGGAGCTGTTTTTT. The chain employs TRBV9 and TRBJ2-2; perhaps D is TRBD1 or TRBD2 (5 bases each). Germline lookup yields CDR1 SGDLS and CDR2 YYNGEE. This CDR3 comprises 16 residues. V lost 0 bases and J 4 bases, leaving 13 bases between the germline ends. The variable domain in full, completed from reference TRBV9 and TRBJ2-2, reads DSGVTQTPKHLITATGQRVTLRCSPRSGDLSVYWYQQSLDQGLQFLIQYYNGEERAKGNILERFSAQQFPDLHSELNLSSLELGDSALYFCASSVVEGRFTGELFFGEGSRLTVL.